The sequence of this TCR beta chain was determined in a study of shared clonotypes between healthy human individuals. V gave up 1 base and J gave up 0 bases; unmatched junction bases: 0. The CDR3 runs to 13 residues. Looked up from germline, CDR1 is SQVTM and CDR2 is ANQGSEA. Libraries were prepared by immunoSEQ multiplex PCR; TCRdb keeps only in-frame clonotypes and omits some of them. The profile shows approximately 1,500,000 clones, 95% to 97% of them singletons. The clonotype originates from a man aged 25-40 years in good health. This chain connects TRBV29-1 to TRBJ2-7; 7 positions agree with TRBD2. Sample: naive CD4+ T cells sorted from blood. Documented subset: CD45RA+ positively selected. The CDR3 DNA reads TGCAGCGTTGAAGCGGGAGGCTCCTACGAGCAGTACTTC. Translated, it gives CSVEAGGSYEQYF.